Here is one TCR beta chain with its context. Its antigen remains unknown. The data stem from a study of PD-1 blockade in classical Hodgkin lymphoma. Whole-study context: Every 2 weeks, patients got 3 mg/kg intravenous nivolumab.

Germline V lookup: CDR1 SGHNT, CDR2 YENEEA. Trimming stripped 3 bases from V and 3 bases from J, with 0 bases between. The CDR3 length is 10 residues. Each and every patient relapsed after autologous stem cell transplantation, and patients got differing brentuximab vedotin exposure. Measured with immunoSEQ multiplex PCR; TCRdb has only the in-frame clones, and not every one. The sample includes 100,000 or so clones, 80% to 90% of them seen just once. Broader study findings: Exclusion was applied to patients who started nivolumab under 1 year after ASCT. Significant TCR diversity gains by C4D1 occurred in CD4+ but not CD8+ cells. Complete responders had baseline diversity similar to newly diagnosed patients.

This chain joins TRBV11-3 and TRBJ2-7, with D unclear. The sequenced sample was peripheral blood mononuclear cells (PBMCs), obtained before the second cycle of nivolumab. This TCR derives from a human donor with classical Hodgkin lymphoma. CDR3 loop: CASSFYEQYF. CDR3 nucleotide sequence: TGTGCCAGCAGCTTCTACGAGCAGTACTTC.